This paragraph reports one T cell receptor beta chain. What antigen it recognizes has not been identified. The record has no base qualities; no much larger clone is one base away. The sample is drawn from a study of blood T cell repertoires in COVID-19 (dated by TCRdb to 2020 to 2021). About the full investigation: Samples covering the acute and convalescent phases of COVID-19 were provided by collaborators in the United States, Italy and Spain. The prospective study material was composed of cDNA or gDNA derived from T cells, B-cell-depleted T cells, or PBMCs. Deeply sampled blood TCRbeta repertoires from subjects exposed to, actively infected with, or recovered from COVID-19 were included in the dataset. The repertoires were released in a freely available public database meant as a resource for research on the immune response to SARS-CoV-2. Samples were obtained from the ongoing ImmuneRACE study (first 160 participants) and from over 1,000 subjects provided by 6 global collaborators. Nearly every sample came with metadata listing a de-identified subject ID, COVID-19 status, age in years and sex. Where available, HLA class I and class II types were obtained from metadata supplied by the sample provider rather than from assay-based typing. Findings and caveats that apply to the study as a whole: The quantity of clinical and demographic metadata differed by source and by participant and was supplied without curation.

From V the trimming removes 6 bases and from J it removes 2 bases, while the gene matches leave 8 bases of the junction unaccounted for. From its cysteine to its phenylalanine, the CDR3 spans 15 amino acids. Only CDR3 DNA remains: 45 bases, in frame from the first base. Per the germline V gene, SGHRS is the CDR1 and YFSETQ is the CDR2. TCRbeta CDR3 regions were amplified from genomic DNA using the immunoSEQ Assay, a bias-controlled multiplex PCR. Per the original workflow: Within the assay, amplification of reference gene primers was used to estimate how many nucleated cells each sample contained. Sequence reads were collapsed and filtered to measure the absolute abundance of every unique TCRbeta CDR3 rearrangement. Productive Simpson clonality was computed per sample as the square root of Simpson's diversity index over productive rearrangements. The table comes from immuneACCESS by way of TCRdb, which keeps in-frame sequences with V and J called. Part of the clones is missing from these tables; in studies checked, under half for an unresolved V gene and the rest for unknown reasons. D and trimming come from the DNA, and the V and J calls and clone size come from that table. This sample holds about 210,000 clones; 75% to 90% were observed only once. Of the sample, about 5% falls within the top ten clones.

The collaborating institutions used their own protocols to collect whole blood in K2EDTA tubes. Collaborator samples were shipped for TCRbeta analysis as frozen whole blood, isolated PBMCs, or DNA extracted from either sample type. This chain joins TRBV5-1 to TRBJ2-3, with 8 junctional bases fitting TRBD2. The sequenced sample was peripheral blood. This clonotype was sampled from a woman between 40 and 55 years old with acute or convalescent COVID-19. The CDR3: CASTTRGGPTDTQYF. The DNA is as follows: TGCGCCAGCACCACACGGGGGGGGCCCACAGATACGCAGTATTTT.